Below are 19 T cell receptor beta chains sequenced from a single sample in a study of T-cell reconstitution after alpha-beta-depleted transplantation in children. This sample's TCRbeta library carried unique molecular identifier barcodes. From the PCR reads, TCRdb called clonotypes with MiXCR, one entry per CDR3 protein. The sample has some 840,000 distinct CDR3 sequences; 15% to 20% are singletons. The sample was PBMCs, mostly from graft donor cells, taken 360 days after TCRalphabeta/CD19-depleted stem cell transplant. These receptors all stem from a male patient younger than 18 who had a stem cell transplant for acute lymphoblastic leukemia, so the T cells may come from the graft donor.

In its sample, this clonotype was seen a few times. This chain links TRBV3-1 with TRBJ2-1; the D call may be TRBD1 or TRBD2 (7 bases each). From germline, CDR1 is LGHDT and CDR2 YNNKEL (reference sequence). The CDR3 runs 16 residues. Trimming took 4 bases from V and 8 from J, leaving 21 bases between them. The CDR3 is CASSLFFRDSGDEQFF. CDR3 sequence (DNA): TGTGCCAGCAGCCTTTTCTTCCGGGACAGCGGGGATGAGCAGTTCTTC.

The chain carries TRBV4-1 and TRBJ2-7, with TRBD2 identical over 9 bases. Trimming removed 0 bases from V and 0 bases from J; junction bases left unmatched: 9. CDR3 length equals 18 residues. Germline CDR1 is MGHRA and CDR2 is YSYEKL. For the CDR3, the DNA is TGCGCCAGCAGCCAAGACCCACTAGCGGGCTGGAGCTCCTACGAGCAGTACTTC. Its protein product is CASSQDPLAGWSSYEQYF.

The chain joins TRBV23-1 to TRBJ2-3; 14 bases agree with TRBD2. TRBV23-1 is an ORF; its function is uncertain. V was clipped by 3 bases and J by 0 bases; unmatched bases: 5. The CDR3 consists of 18 residues. CDR3 sequence (DNA): TGCGCCAGCAGTCACCGCGGGACTAGCGGGAGTAGCACAGATACGCAGTATTTT. This codes for CASSHRGTSGSSTDTQYF.

The chain has TRBV2 and TRBJ1-6; possibly TRBD1 for D (5 bases). Trimming took off 7 bases at V and 0 bases at J, with 16 bases between the two ends. CDR3 length: 17 amino acids. Germline lookup yields CDR1 SNHLY and CDR2 FYNNEI. The CDR3: CASMLWGGSSYNSPLHF. In DNA, the CDR3 is TGTGCCAGCATGCTGTGGGGGGGAAGCTCCTATAATTCACCCCTCCACTTT.

This clonotype occurred a few times. This sequence joins TRBV28 and TRBJ2-7; D unresolved. Germline CDR1 reads MDHEN; CDR2 reads SYDVKM. Between the trimmed V and J ends, which lost 4 bases and 5 bases, there was a span of 12 bases. The CDR3 consists of 13 residues. Here the CDR3 reads CASSSRLQDEQYF. CDR3 nucleotide sequence: TGTGCCAGCAGTTCACGACTGCAGGACGAGCAGTACTTC.

The J gene is TRBJ1-5, the V gene TRBV12-3 or TRBV12-4; D possibly corresponds to TRBD1 (5 bases). V lost 6 bases to trimming and J lost 8 bases, with 17 bases between them. The CDR3 loop spans 14 amino acids. CDR3 region: CASRRGGGSEPQHF. In DNA, the CDR3 is TGTGCCAGCAGGAGGGGCGGGGGTAGTGAGCCCCAGCATTTT.

Many counts were recorded for this clonotype. The chain joins TRBV12-3 or TRBV12-4 to TRBJ2-3; possibly TRBD1 for D (6 bases). The CDR3 length is 15 residues. Trimming shortened V by 8 bases and J by 1 base, and 16 bases separated the two germline ends. CDR3 region: CASVLRGYGTDTQYF. The CDR3 DNA follows: TGTGCCAGCGTCCTCAGGGGATACGGCACAGATACGCAGTATTTT.

This clonotype appeared a few times. This chain joins TRBV27 and TRBJ2-5; D is unresolved. This CDR3 comprises 12 residues. V was trimmed by 6 bases and J by 8 bases, leaving 13 bases between them. The V gene's germline CDR1 is MNHEY and CDR2 SMNVEV (reference sequence). CDR3 region: CASRNQPGTQYF. The CDR3 nucleotides are TGTGCCAGCAGAAATCAACCCGGAACCCAGTACTTC.

This clonotype was seen repeatedly, ten times or more. The chain links TRBV7-2 to TRBJ2-2; unclear D gene. The V gene lost 5 bases and the J gene lost 8 bases, with 15 bases spanning the gap. The CDR3 contains 14 residues. CDR1 is SGHTA and CDR2 is FQGNSA in the germline V gene. This CDR3 reads CASSRQTIPGELFF. In nucleotides, the CDR3 is TGTGCCAGCAGCCGACAAACCATTCCTGGGGAGCTGTTTTTT.

This clonotype was observed a few times. The chain employs TRBV7-2 and TRBJ1-6, with 7 bases identical to TRBD1. V shed 1 base, J shed 10 bases, and the junction held 4 bases outside the gene matches. Germline assignment: CDR1 SGHTA and CDR2 FQGNSA. The CDR3 is 14 residues long. DNA for the CDR3: TGTGCCAGCAGCTTAGACTACAGGGGATCACCCCTCCACTTT. Translating gives CASSLDYRGSPLHF.

V and J are TRBV20-1 and TRBJ2-1; 13 bases align to TRBD2. Germline assignment: CDR1 DFQATT and CDR2 SNEGSKA (reference sequence). The V and J ends lost 6 bases and 5 bases, in that order; junction bases with no gene match: 4. The CDR3 length is 14 residues. In DNA form, the CDR3 reads TGCAGTGCCCCGGGACTAGCGGGAAACAATGAGCAGTTCTTC. This codes for CSAPGLAGNNEQFF.

The rearrangement links TRBV11-1 to TRBJ1-5, with D unresolved. Germline V gene sequence: CDR1 SGHAT, CDR2 FQDESV (reference sequence). V lost 5 bases and J lost 3, with 8 bases in between. The CDR3 is 13 residues long. CDR3 sequence: CASSLNDNQPQHF. The CDR3 nucleotides read TGTGCCAGCAGCCTGAATGACAATCAGCCCCAGCATTTT.

This clonotype was found once. J is TRBJ1-1 and V is TRBV25-1; no definite D call. Germline loops: CDR1 MGHDK, CDR2 SYGVNS. V lost 0 bases, J lost 7 bases, and 12 bases lay in between. The CDR3 consists of 14 residues. CDR3 loop: CASSEYWSGGEAFF. DNA of the CDR3: TGTGCCAGCAGTGAATACTGGTCCGGAGGTGAAGCTTTCTTT.

This clonotype was seen repeatedly, ten times or more. The J gene is TRBJ2-1, the V gene TRBV9; the D gene is possibly TRBD2 (6 bases). Trimming left V 3 bases short and J 0 bases short, with 13 bases between. CDR3 length: 16 residues. The germline CDR1 and CDR2 sequences are SGDLS and YYNGEE. CDR3 protein: CASSAYDGSSYNEQFF. Here the CDR3 DNA reads TGTGCCAGCAGCGCTTACGACGGGAGCTCCTACAATGAGCAGTTCTTC.

This clonotype has just one count. The chain couples TRBV13 to TRBJ2-3; possible D gene TRBD2, 5 bases. This CDR3 has 14 amino acids. Germline V gene lookup returns CDR1 PRHDT and CDR2 FYEKMQ (reference sequence). V dropped 5 bases and J dropped 1 base, with 10 bases sitting between them. CDR3 in DNA: TGTGCCAGCAGCCCGCTAGCCCGCACAGATACGCAGTATTTT. It specifies CASSPLARTDTQYF.

This clonotype was detected only a few times. The rearrangement links TRBV29-1 to TRBJ1-2; no clear D gene. Germline CDR1 SQVTM, CDR2 ANQGSEA. The CDR3 length is 15 residues. The germline V and J ends were trimmed by 6 bases and 2 bases, with 19 bases remaining between them. The CDR3 nucleotides are TGCAGCGTAACAGTGGCCCCAGGAAACAACTATGGCTACACCTTC. The encoded protein is CSVTVAPGNNYGYTF.

This clonotype was observed a few times. The genes are TRBV20-1 and TRBJ2-5, with a tentative D call TRBD2 (6 bases). Germline lookup yields CDR1 DFQATT and CDR2 SNEGSKA (reference sequence). The V and J ends lost 2 bases and 5 bases respectively, with 12 bases between them. The CDR3 is made up of 13 amino acids. This chain's CDR3 is CSARHQAGETQYF. The CDR3 DNA follows: TGCAGTGCTAGACATCAGGCGGGGGAGACCCAGTACTTC.

The rearrangement joins TRBV20-1 to TRBJ2-7; TRBD2 matches 10 bases. Germline V lookup: CDR1 DFQATT, CDR2 SNEGSKA (reference sequence). The CDR3 is made up of 16 amino acids. V was clipped by 6 bases and J by 4 bases; unmatched bases: 15. Written as DNA, the CDR3 is TGCAGTGCCCGGGGTACTAGCGGGGCCCTTGGGTACGAGCAGTACTTC. This translates into CSARGTSGALGYEQYF.

This clonotype was counted a few times. J is TRBJ1-2 and V is TRBV27; D call uncertain. Deletions cut 0 bases from V and 4 bases from J, with 9 bases between. The CDR3 is made up of 14 amino acids. The germline CDR1 and CDR2 sequences are MNHEY and SMNVEV (reference sequence). The CDR3 reads CASSLSPGGYGYTF. Here the CDR3 DNA reads TGTGCCAGCAGTTTATCGCCAGGAGGCTATGGCTACACCTTC.